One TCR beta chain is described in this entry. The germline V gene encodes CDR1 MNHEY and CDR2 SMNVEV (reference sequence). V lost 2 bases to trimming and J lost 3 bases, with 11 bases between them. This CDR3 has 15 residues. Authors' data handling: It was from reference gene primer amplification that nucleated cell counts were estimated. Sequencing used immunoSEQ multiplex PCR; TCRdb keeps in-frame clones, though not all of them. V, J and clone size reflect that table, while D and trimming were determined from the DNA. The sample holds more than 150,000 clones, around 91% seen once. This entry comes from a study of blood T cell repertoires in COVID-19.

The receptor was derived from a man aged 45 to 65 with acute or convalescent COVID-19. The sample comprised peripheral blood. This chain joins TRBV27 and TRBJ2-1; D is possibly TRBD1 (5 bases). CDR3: CASSLGRVGYNEQFF. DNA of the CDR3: TGTGCCAGCAGTTTAGGCAGGGTGGGCTACAATGAGCAGTTCTTC.